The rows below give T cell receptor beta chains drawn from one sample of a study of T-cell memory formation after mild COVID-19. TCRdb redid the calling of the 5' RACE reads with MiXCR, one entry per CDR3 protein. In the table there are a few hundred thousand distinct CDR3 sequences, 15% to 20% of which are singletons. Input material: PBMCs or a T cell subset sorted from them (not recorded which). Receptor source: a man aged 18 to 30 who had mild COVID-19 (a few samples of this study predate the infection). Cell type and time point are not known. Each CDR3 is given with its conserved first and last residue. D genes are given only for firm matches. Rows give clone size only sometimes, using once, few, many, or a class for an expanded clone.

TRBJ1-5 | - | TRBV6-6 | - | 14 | CASSYSGNNQPQHF | TGTGCCAGCAGTTACTCGGGGAACAATCAGCCCCAGCATTTT
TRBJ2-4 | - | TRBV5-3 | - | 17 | CATTNGGQGLAKNIQYF | TGTGCCACTACAAATGGAGGGCAGGGGCTAGCCAAAAACATTCAGTACTTC
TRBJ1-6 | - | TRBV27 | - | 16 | CASSSNSGTLGSPLHF | TGTGCCAGCAGTTCAAACTCAGGGACCCTGGGTTCACCCCTCCACTTT
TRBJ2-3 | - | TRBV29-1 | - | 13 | CSVEVRPADTQYF | TGCAGCGTTGAGGTTCGGCCGGCAGATACGCAGTATTTT
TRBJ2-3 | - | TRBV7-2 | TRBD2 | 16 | CASSFWTSAYTDTQYF | TGTGCCAGCAGCTTTTGGACTAGCGCATACACAGATACGCAGTATTTT
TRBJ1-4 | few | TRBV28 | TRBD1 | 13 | CASSTGDNEKLFF | TGTGCCAGCAGTACAGGGGACAATGAAAAACTGTTTTTT
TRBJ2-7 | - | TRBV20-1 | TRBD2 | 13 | CSATERGGYEQYF | TGCAGTGCTACCGAGCGGGGAGGTTACGAGCAGTACTTC
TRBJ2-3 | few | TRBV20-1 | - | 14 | CSAPPSGATDTQYF | TGCAGTGCCCCCCCTTCCGGGGCCACAGATACGCAGTATTTT
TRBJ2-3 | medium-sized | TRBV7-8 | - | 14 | CASSLRAGSDTQYF | TGTGCCAGCAGCCTTCGTGCCGGGTCAGATACGCAGTATTTT
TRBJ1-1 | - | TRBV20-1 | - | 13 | CSARDGRGTEAFF | TGCAGTGCTAGAGATGGGAGGGGGACTGAAGCTTTCTTT
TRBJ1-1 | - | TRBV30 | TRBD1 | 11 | CAWGQGMKAFF | TGTGCCTGGGGACAGGGAATGAAAGCTTTCTTT
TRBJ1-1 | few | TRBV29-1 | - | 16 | CSVEDPGGTANTEAFF | TGCAGCGTTGAAGATCCGGGAGGCACGGCGAACACTGAAGCTTTCTTT
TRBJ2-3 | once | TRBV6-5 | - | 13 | CASGKVRTDTQYF | TGTGCCAGCGGAAAAGTACGCACAGATACGCAGTATTTT
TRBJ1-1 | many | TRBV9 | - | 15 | CASSVDPQPNTEAFF | TGTGCCAGCAGCGTAGATCCACAGCCGAACACTGAAGCTTTCTTT
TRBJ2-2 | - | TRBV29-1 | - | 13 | CSVIVSNTGELFF | TGCAGCGTTATAGTCTCGAACACCGGGGAGCTGTTTTTT
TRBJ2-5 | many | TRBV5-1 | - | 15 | CASSLKTGGEETQYF | TGCGCCAGCAGCTTAAAAACAGGCGGCGAGGAGACCCAGTACTTC
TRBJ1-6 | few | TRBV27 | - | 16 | CASSPRQERLNSPLHF | TGTGCCAGCAGTCCCCGACAGGAAAGGTTAAATTCACCCCTCCACTTT
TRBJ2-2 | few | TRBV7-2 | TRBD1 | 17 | CASSLGTQGAGTGELFF | TGTGCCAGCAGCTTAGGGACACAGGGGGCGGGCACCGGGGAGCTGTTTTTT
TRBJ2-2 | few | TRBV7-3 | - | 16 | CASSLNSATNTGELFF | TGTGCCAGCAGCTTAAACAGTGCAACGAACACCGGGGAGCTGTTTTTT
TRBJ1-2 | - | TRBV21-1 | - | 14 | CASSTSHDVHGYTF | TGTGCCAGCAGCACGTCCCATGACGTACATGGCTACACCTTC
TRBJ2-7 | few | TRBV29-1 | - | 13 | CSVGEGVAYEQYF | TGCAGCGTTGGGGAGGGGGTTGCCTACGAGCAGTACTTC
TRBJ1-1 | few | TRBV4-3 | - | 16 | CASSQGGADKKNEAFF | TGCGCCAGCAGCCAAGGGGGGGCAGATAAAAAGAATGAAGCTTTCTTT
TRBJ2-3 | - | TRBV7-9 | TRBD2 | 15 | CASSLSGLAGNTQYF | TGTGCCAGCAGCTTGTCGGGACTAGCGGGTAATACGCAGTATTTT
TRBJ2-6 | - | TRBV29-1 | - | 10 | CSVEDQGRAF | TGCAGCGTTGAAGATCAGGGTCGGGCTTTC
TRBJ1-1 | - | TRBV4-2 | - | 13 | CASSQAGATEAFF | TGTGCCAGCAGCCAAGCGGGGGCCACTGAAGCTTTCTTT
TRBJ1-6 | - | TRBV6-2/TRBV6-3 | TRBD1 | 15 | CASSYRTGGNSPLHF | TGTGCCAGCAGTTACCGGACAGGGGGGAATTCACCCCTCCACTTT
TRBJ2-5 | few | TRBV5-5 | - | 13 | CASSTDWEETQYF | TGTGCCAGCAGTACAGATTGGGAAGAGACCCAGTACTTC
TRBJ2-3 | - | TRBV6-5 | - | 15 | CASSLTPGWGGTQYF | TGTGCCAGCAGTCTGACCCCGGGCTGGGGCGGTACGCAGTATTTT
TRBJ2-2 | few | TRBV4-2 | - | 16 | CASSQEARARTGELFF | TGTGCCAGCAGCCAAGAGGCCAGGGCGAGAACCGGGGAGCTGTTTTTT
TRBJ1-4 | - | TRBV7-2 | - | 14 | CASSLWGANEKLFF | TGTGCCAGCAGCTTATGGGGGGCCAATGAAAAACTGTTTTTT
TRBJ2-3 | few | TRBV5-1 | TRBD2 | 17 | CASGVGPERGGLDTQYF | TGCGCCAGCGGCGTCGGACCGGAGCGGGGGGGCTTAGATACGCAGTATTTT
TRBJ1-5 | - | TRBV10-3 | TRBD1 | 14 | CAISDWGTGQPQHF | TGTGCCATCAGTGATTGGGGGACAGGGCAGCCCCAGCATTTT
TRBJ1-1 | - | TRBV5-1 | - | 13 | CASATNYNTEAFF | TGCGCCAGCGCTACAAATTACAACACTGAAGCTTTCTTT
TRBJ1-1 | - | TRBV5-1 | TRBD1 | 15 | CASSLAPTGDKEAFF | TGCGCCAGCAGCTTGGCCCCAACAGGGGACAAAGAAGCTTTCTTT
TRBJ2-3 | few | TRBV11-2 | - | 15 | CASSLANRYTDTQYF | TGTGCCAGCAGCTTAGCGAACAGATACACAGATACGCAGTATTTT
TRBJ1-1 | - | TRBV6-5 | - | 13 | CASSYADTAEAFF | TGTGCCAGCAGTTACGCGGACACCGCTGAAGCTTTCTTT
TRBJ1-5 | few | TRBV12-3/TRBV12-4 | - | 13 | CASSLGGIQPQHF | TGTGCCAGCAGTTTGGGGGGGATTCAGCCCCAGCATTTT